Detailed here is one TCR beta chain. These data come from a study of metastatic and nonmetastatic thyroid tumors. Per the germline V gene, CDR1 is DFQATT and CDR2 is SNEGSKA (reference sequence). V was cut by 1 base and J by 9 bases, with 10 bases left in between. This CDR3 spans 13 amino acids. TCRdb re-called clones from the PCR reads using MiXCR. Altogether around 8,400 clones are present, about 40% being singletons, with the ten largest covering approximately 33%. Thyroid surgery took place with no prior treatment in any patient. The V gene is TRBV20-1, the J gene TRBJ1-6; TRBD1 might be the D (5 bases). The sample consisted of tumor tissue. This TCR derives from a male donor with papillary thyroid cancer or a benign thyroid nodule (not recorded which). Some clones in this sample may be carry-over from other donors' samples. The CDR3 DNA reads as TGCAGTGCTAGAGGGGACGGCAGTTCACCCCTCCACTTT. This gives the protein CSARGDGSSPLHF.